This T cell receptor (beta chain) was observed in a study of metastatic and nonmetastatic thyroid tumors. Looking at the study overall: Repertoire comparison spanned blood and tumor or nodule tissue of malignant and benign thyroid patients.

Original processing methods: The study built a papillary thyroid cancer distant-metastasis classifier from CDR3 differences across clinicopathological groups. MiXCR re-clonotyped the PCR reads for TCRdb. The V and J calls here are based on TCRdb, not the publication. In the table there are some 19,000 clones, more than 30% of which are singletons. Germline V CDR1 and CDR2: SGHAT, FQNNGV. Trimming stripped 1 base from V and 4 bases from J, with 13 bases between. The CDR3 spans 16 residues. As concerns this clone: The antigen is not known.

No treatment of any kind had been given to any patient before thyroid surgery. Study results and caveats: Malignant thyroid tumors reportedly had TCR beta diversity that was significantly higher than in benign nodules, in blood and tumor.

This receptor was obtained from a female donor with papillary thyroid cancer or a benign thyroid nodule (not recorded which). Some clones in this sample may be carry-over from other donors' samples. The chain combines TRBV11-2 with TRBJ2-2; unclear D gene. Source material: tumor tissue. CDR3 residues: CASSLGGKERTGELFF. The CDR3, as DNA: TGTGCCAGCAGCTTAGGGGGTAAGGAACGCACCGGGGAGCTGTTTTTT.